This T cell receptor beta chain was retrieved from a study of T cells in Graves' hyperthyroidism and ophthalmopathy. Whole-study findings and limits: From stable hyperthyroidism, ophthalmopathy was set apart by a 13 V-J model.

There were TCR beta CDR3 regions amplified from RNA transcripts. An initial round of RT-PCR targeting the TCR CDR3 relied on the HTBI primer set. TCRdb ran MiXCR on the multiplex PCR reads and lists one entry per CDR3 protein. The data contain under 350,000 distinct CDR3 sequences, roughly 13% of them singletons. A word on this clonotype: Its matching antigen is unknown.

An approximately 10 ml volume of fresh peripheral blood provided the PBMCs. V lost 5 bases and J lost 5, with 18 bases in between. Looked up from germline, CDR1 is SGHNT and CDR2 is YENEEA. The CDR3 is made up of 15 amino acids. Sequenced: blood. This TCR was recovered from a middle-aged woman with Graves' ophthalmopathy. The V gene is TRBV11-3, the J gene TRBJ1-1; TRBD1 might be the D (5 bases). The CDR3 bases are TGTGCCAGCAGCCCAAACCAGGGACTTGGGACTGAAGCTTTCTTT. It translates to CASSPNQGLGTEAFF.